Following are 26 T cell receptor beta chains from one sample sequenced in a study of post-analysis software for immune sequencing data. General observations from the study: Patients used several TRBV segments, including TRBV5-6, TRBV5-1 and TRBV20-1, more often than controls.

These TCRs' antigens remain unknown. The TCR beta cDNA libraries contained unique molecular identifiers. TCRdb passed the PCR reads through MiXCR, listing each CDR3 protein once. The table records 650,000 to 900,000 distinct CDR3 sequences, about 43% of them present only once. Sequencing was done on a sample of blood. These receptor sequences come from a girl aged 10-17 years with multiple sclerosis.

The table lists this clonotype with a few counts. The V and J genes are TRBV12-3 or TRBV12-4 and TRBJ2-1; TRBD1 matches at 9 bases. CDR3 length equals 12 residues. J gave up 10 bases and V 6 bases, and 4 bases lay outside the gene matches. The CDR3 coding sequence is TGTGCCAGCAGCCGGGACAGGGAGGAGCAGTTCTTC. It encodes CASSRDREEQFF.

This clonotype was detected only a few times. The CDR3 region is CASSPGQGGNYEQYF. The CDR3 coding sequence is TGTGCCAGCAGCCCGGGACAGGGGGGCAACTACGAGCAGTACTTC. The V gene is TRBV6-5, the J gene TRBJ2-7; TRBD1 aligns across 11 bases. The CDR3 runs to 15 residues. Trimming cost V 6 bases and J 3 bases; bases outside gene matches: 7. Germline V lookup: CDR1 MNHEY, CDR2 SVGAGI.

V and J are TRBV7-2 and TRBJ2-7, with 7 positions matching TRBD1. The CDR3 runs to 15 residues. CDR1 SGHTA and CDR2 FQGNSA come from the germline V gene. Germline trimming cut 5 bases from V and 0 bases from J; bases unmatched to any gene: 7. The CDR3 protein is CASSPTGAYSYEQYF. The CDR3 DNA reads as TGTGCCAGCAGCCCCACAGGGGCGTACTCCTACGAGCAGTACTTC.

The rearrangement links TRBV5-1 to TRBJ2-7, with D perhaps TRBD2 (5 bases). Trimming cost V 4 bases and J 3 bases, with 20 bases left between them. Germline CDR1 is SGHRS and CDR2 is YFSETQ. The CDR3 is 16 residues long. In DNA form, the CDR3 reads TGCGCCAGCAGCCGTTCCAATAGCGAGAATGGCTACGAGCAGTACTTC. As protein: CASSRSNSENGYEQYF.

This clonotype has more than one count but fewer than ten. This sequence joins TRBV9 and TRBJ1-2; D gene uncertain. Trimming pared 4 bases from V and 1 base from J, leaving 14 bases between. The CDR3 has 15 residues. CDR1 is SGDLS, CDR2 YYNGEE, per germline. CDR3 sequence reads: CASSRTSGDNYGYTF. Written as DNA, the CDR3 is TGTGCCAGCAGCCGTACCTCGGGAGATAACTATGGCTACACCTTC.

This clonotype was detected only once. This chain joins TRBV29-1 and TRBJ1-2; D is unclear. The CDR3 loop spans 13 amino acids. V lost 3 bases to trimming and J lost 6 bases, with 14 bases between them. Germline V gene data show CDR1 as SQVTM and CDR2 as ANQGSEA. The CDR3 reads CSVDAKGGNGYTF. DNA of the CDR3: TGCAGCGTTGACGCAAAGGGTGGCAATGGCTACACCTTC. Complete variable domain (other parts from reference TRBV29-1 and TRBJ1-2): SAVISQKPSRDICQRGTSLTIQCQVDSQVTMMFWYRQQPGQSLTLIATANQGSEATYESGFVIDKFPISRPNLTFSTLTVSNMSPEDSSIYLCSVDAKGGNGYTFGSGTRLTVV.

CDR3 sequence (DNA): TGTGCCAGCAGTGAGGACAACGGAAATGAGCAGTTCTTC. It specifies CASSEDNGNEQFF. V usage is TRBV2 and J usage is TRBJ2-1; the D gene is possibly TRBD1 (5 bases). Germline-derived CDR1 and CDR2 are SNHLY and FYNNEI. The CDR3 loop spans 13 amino acids. Trimming left V 3 bases short and J 7 bases short, with 10 bases between.

The table lists this clonotype with a few counts. The rearrangement links TRBV12-3 or TRBV12-4 to TRBJ1-2; D may be TRBD1 (5 bases). V dropped 5 bases and J dropped 4 bases, with 17 bases sitting between them. CDR3 length equals 15 residues. This chain's CDR3 is CASSPGDLFSYGYTF. CDR3 DNA sequence: TGTGCCAGCAGTCCCGGGGACCTCTTTAGCTATGGCTACACCTTC.

V is TRBV2 and J is TRBJ2-3; maybe TRBD2 (5 bases). Germline CDR1 and CDR2: SNHLY and FYNNEI. The V gene lost 2 bases and the J gene lost 2 bases, with 8 bases spanning the gap. The CDR3 is 14 amino acids. The CDR3 sequence is CASSEYGVTDTQYF. The DNA for the CDR3 is TGTGCCAGCAGTGAATACGGGGTCACAGATACGCAGTATTTT.

The chain is built from TRBV24-1 and TRBJ2-5, with D tentatively TRBD1 or TRBD2 (5 bases each). The CDR3 is made up of 12 amino acids. The V and J ends lost 3 bases and 10 bases respectively, with 11 bases between them. The V gene's germline CDR1 is KGHDR and CDR2 SFDVKD. The CDR3 loop is CATSDPQGDQYF. CDR3 bases: TGTGCCACCAGTGATCCGCAGGGAGACCAGTACTTC.

This chain connects TRBV28 to TRBJ2-7; D is possibly TRBD1 or TRBD2 (6 bases each). The length of the CDR3 is 15 residues. Germline V gene lookup returns CDR1 MDHEN and CDR2 SYDVKM. The V end was cut by 5 bases, the J end by 2 bases, with 16 bases between. The CDR3, as DNA: TGTGCCAGCAGTGAGGAGGGGGACGGGACCTACGAGCAGTACTTC. It encodes CASSEEGDGTYEQYF. Supplemented by reference TRBV28 and TRBJ2-7, the full variable domain reads DVKVTQSSRYLVKRTGEKVFLECVQDMDHENMFWYRQDPGLGLRLIYFSYDVKMKEKGDIPEGYSVSREKKERFSLILESASTNQTSMYLCASSEEGDGTYEQYFGPGTRLTVT.

V usage is TRBV7-9 and J usage is TRBJ2-4, with unresolved D. V was pared by 3 bases and J by 1 base, with 7 bases between. The length of the CDR3 is 14 residues. In germline, CDR1 is SEHNR, CDR2 FQNEAQ (reference sequence). As DNA, the CDR3 is TGTGCCAGCAGCTTTACGAGGGCCAAAAACATTCAGTACTTC. It encodes CASSFTRAKNIQYF.

The V gene is TRBV6-6, the J gene TRBJ2-1, with TRBD2 matching 8 bases. The CDR3 runs 13 residues. Trimming at V came to 6 bases and at J to 7 bases, leaving 5 bases not matched to a gene. CDR1 is MNHNY and CDR2 is SVGAGI in the germline V gene (reference sequence). The CDR3 DNA reads TGTGCCAGCAGCGGGAGGGGCGAAAATGAGCAGTTCTTC. It translates to CASSGRGENEQFF.

The V and J genes are TRBV4-1 and TRBJ1-1; TRBD1 is a possible D gene (6 bases). V was cut by 5 bases and J by 0 bases, with 16 bases left in between. CDR3 length: 16 residues. CDR1 is MGHRA, CDR2 YSYEKL, per germline. For the CDR3, the DNA is TGCGCCAGCAGCTACGGGGGCCCTCTAATGAACACTGAAGCTTTCTTT. Its protein is CASSYGGPLMNTEAFF.

In its sample, this clonotype was seen a few times. V is TRBV5-5 and J is TRBJ2-7, with a weak D call TRBD1 (5 bases). Germline assignment: CDR1 SGHKS and CDR2 YYEKEE (reference sequence). Trimming left V 0 bases short and J 2 bases short, with 9 bases between. The CDR3 is made up of 14 amino acids. The CDR3 bases are TGTGCCAGCAGCTTGGACCAGGGTACCTACGAGCAGTACTTC. Translated: CASSLDQGTYEQYF.

This clonotype has a single count. J is TRBJ2-6 and V is TRBV11-2; a weak D match, TRBD2 (5 bases). Trimming stripped 1 base from V and 0 bases from J, with 13 bases between. Germline V gene sequence: CDR1 SGHAT, CDR2 FQNNGV. The CDR3 loop spans 18 amino acids. The CDR3 loop reads CASSLVAEEISGANVLTF. In nucleotides, the CDR3 is TGTGCCAGCAGCTTAGTTGCGGAGGAGATCTCTGGGGCCAACGTCCTGACTTTC.

The chain links TRBV13 to TRBJ2-1; 7 bases are shared with TRBD2. Germline CDR1 and CDR2: PRHDT and FYEKMQ (reference sequence). J was trimmed by 7 bases and V by 5 bases; bases with no gene match: 5. CDR3 size: 13 residues. CDR3 residues: CASSPPSGNEQFF. The CDR3 DNA reads as TGTGCCAGCAGCCCCCCTAGCGGAAATGAGCAGTTCTTC.

The chain joins TRBV7-2 to TRBJ2-3; 9 bases line up with TRBD1. CDR1 and CDR2 from the germline V gene are SGHTA and FQGNSA. This CDR3 is 15 amino acids long. With 4 bases clipped from V and 6 bases from J, the junction kept 8 bases outside the gene matches. The CDR3 spells CASSSPGTGKDTQYF. The CDR3 DNA sequence: TGTGCCAGCAGCTCACCCGGGACAGGGAAGGATACGCAGTATTTT.

This clonotype was recorded a few times. This sequence joins TRBV7-8 and TRBJ2-5; TRBD2 might be the D (5 bases). V was shortened by 4 bases and J by 3 bases, with 15 bases between the two germline ends. Looked up from germline, CDR1 is SGHVS and CDR2 is FQNEAQ. The CDR3 extends over 15 amino acids. The CDR3 here is CASSSRRVSEETQYF. The CDR3 DNA sequence: TGTGCCAGCAGCTCCAGGCGGGTTAGCGAAGAGACCCAGTACTTC.

This CDR3 reads CSVGHGQGVNEQYF. The CDR3 nucleotides read TGCAGCGTTGGGCACGGACAGGGAGTAAACGAGCAGTACTTC. The chain links TRBV29-1 to TRBJ2-7; 8 bases fit TRBD1. V dropped 4 bases and J dropped 5; count of bases not matched to a gene: 10. The CDR3 has 14 amino acids. Germline CDR1 and CDR2: SQVTM and ANQGSEA.

The chain joins TRBV6-5 to TRBJ2-4; 9 bases fit TRBD1. Germline CDR1 MNHEY, CDR2 SVGAGI. The CDR3 has 15 amino acids. J gave up 8 bases and V 0 bases, and 5 bases lay outside the gene matches. In nucleotides, the CDR3 is TGTGCCAGCAGTTACTCGAGACAGGGGGGGGACATTCAGTACTTC. Protein product: CASSYSRQGGDIQYF.

The table lists this clonotype with a count of one. The rearrangement links TRBV12-3 or TRBV12-4 to TRBJ2-6; 7 bases agree with TRBD1. This CDR3 has 22 amino acids. With 7 bases clipped from V and 0 bases from J, the junction kept 24 bases outside the gene matches. The CDR3 sequence: CASTSERLASRTGHSGANVLTF. CDR3 nucleotide sequence: TGTGCCAGCACTTCTGAACGCCTTGCCTCGAGGACAGGCCACTCTGGGGCCAACGTCCTGACTTTC.

The genes are TRBV5-1 and TRBJ2-7; D perhaps matches TRBD1 (6 bases). The CDR3 length is 13 residues. The V and J ends lost 6 bases and 1 base respectively, with 11 bases between them. Germline loops: CDR1 SGHRS, CDR2 YFSETQ. CDR3 region: CASMAGESYEQYF. The CDR3 DNA reads TGCGCCAGCATGGCAGGGGAGTCCTACGAGCAGTACTTC.

The V call is TRBV4-3, the J call TRBJ2-5; D might be TRBD1 or TRBD2, each matching 6 bases. Judging by the DNA end, TRBJ2-7 fits better; the J call may be wrong. The germline V gene has CDR1 LGHNA and CDR2 YSLEER. There are 14 residues in the CDR3. The CDR3 protein is CASRPNLGGGEQYF. CDR3 coding DNA: TGCGCCAGCCGCCCGAACTTAGGGGGAGGCGAGCAGTACTTC.

About this clonotype: Relative to the germline gene, one junction end is altered; a read error may explain this. CDR3 in DNA: TGTGCCCGCAGCCCAGGGACTAGCGATTTAGGGGAGCAGTTCTTC. This codes for CARSPGTSDLGEQFF. The V and J genes are TRBV4-2 and TRBJ2-1, with 10 bases fitting TRBD2. The length of the CDR3 is 15 residues. In germline, CDR1 is LGHNA, CDR2 YNFKEQ.

V is TRBV12-3 or TRBV12-4 and J is TRBJ1-2; 8 positions agree with TRBD1. The CDR3 spans 13 residues. J lost 5 bases, V lost 5 bases, and 4 bases had no gene match. The CDR3 DNA sequence: TGTGCCAGCAGTACGGACAGGGCGTATGGCTACACCTTC. Residues: CASSTDRAYGYTF.